A selection of T cell receptor beta chains follows, all from one sample in a study of cytomegalovirus exposure and HLA in healthy donors. The table came from immunoSEQ multiplex PCR; TCRdb's copy has only in-frame clones and leaves some out. This sample's table has 50,000 to 60,000 clones. The specimen was PBMCs. Source of these receptors: a male donor in good health and CMV-seronegative. Both conserved end residues are trimmed from each CDR3.

TRBV6-7,ASRPGQGTDTQY
TRBV28,ASRKHGRRGEG
TRBV4-2,ASSQGTGLAYEQY
TRBV6-1,ASSEQGTRTTDTQY
TRBV7-9,ASSSGVSSTEAF
TRBV30,AWSVISGVGTDTQY
TRBV6-4,ASSDATGCYEQY
TRBV30,AWTSGGETQY
TRBV15,ATSRDRGLETQY
TRBV5-1,ASSLAGEWETQY
TRBV7-2,ASSPDPGGKLF
TRBV5-1,ASSLTGSVNGYT
TRBV11-1,ASSFQGSYYEQY
TRBV4-2,ASSQYTSGRARETQY
TRBV6-6,ASSYREGEQF
TRBV18,ASSPGQGETQY
TRBV19,ASSTGQAPNTEAF
TRBV4-1,ASSPIPRGNTEAF
TRBV18,ASSPGTGNLNTEAF
TRBV2,ASREAGGYT
TRBV30,AWRDRGISYT
TRBV7-9,ASSPPSQGETQY
TRBV6-7,ASSSMAGNEKLF
TRBV14,ASSRTTGGYSGNTIY
TRBV6-1,ASSEGQNQETQY
TRBV7-6,ASSLPGAGEQY
TRBV6-6,ASRYQGQTTYEQY
TRBV28,ASSSYKNTEAF
TRBV5-8,ASSLDRTSGRAGELF
TRBV5-4,ASSAPGVTEAF
TRBV6-4,ASSKQENTEAF
TRBV7-8,ASSLGGVAGETLQETQY
TRBV19,ASTRTTSGEQPQH
TRBV6-5,ASRSWTGGTEAF
TRBV7-9,ASSSRQISGANVLT
TRBV18,ASSPGQGAAYGYT
TRBV29-1,SAPEQANYGYT
TRBV9,ASSGTGWGTDKQY
TRBV11-2,ASSLEPGGNSPLH
TRBV28,ASSSLERGGNTIY
TRBV28,ASSFRGYQPQH
TRBV21-1,ASSNPRDREVGETQY
TRBV11-2,ASRTRGLAYYEQY
TRBV7-6,ASSPTGTSAND
TRBV7-8,ASSQGTGGSGLLF
TRBV5-1,ASSPSSGRPHNEQF
TRBV7-9,ASSLSQPGQGGYGYT
TRBV5-1,ASSPPTGGFNVLT
TRBV7-2,ASSSQGNTGELF
TRBV6-5,ASSTSGRVTGELF
TRBV6-4,ASSDWDNYEQY
TRBV19,ASSRDNRNYGYT
TRBV6-1,ASSEGRGTSGDNEQF